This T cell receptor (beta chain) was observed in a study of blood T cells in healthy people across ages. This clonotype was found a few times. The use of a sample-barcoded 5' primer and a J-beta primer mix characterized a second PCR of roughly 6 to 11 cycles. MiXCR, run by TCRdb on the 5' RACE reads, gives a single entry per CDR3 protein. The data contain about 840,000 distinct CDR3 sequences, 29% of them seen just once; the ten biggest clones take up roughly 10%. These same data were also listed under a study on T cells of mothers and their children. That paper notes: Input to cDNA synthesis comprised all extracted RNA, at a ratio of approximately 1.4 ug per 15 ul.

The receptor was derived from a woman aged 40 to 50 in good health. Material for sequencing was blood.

DNA for the CDR3: TGCGCCAGCAGCTCGGGACAGGATAAACTGTTTTTT. This codes for CASSSGQDKLFF. The chain combines TRBV5-1 with TRBJ1-4; TRBD1 matches 8 bases. Looked up from germline, CDR1 is SGHRS and CDR2 is YFSETQ. V lost 3 bases to trimming and J lost 11 bases; unmatched junction nucleotides: 3. This CDR3 has 12 residues.